A selection of T cell receptor beta chains follows, all from one sample in a study of T cell responses to AZD1222 COVID-19 vaccine. Measured with immunoSEQ multiplex PCR; TCRdb has only the in-frame clones, and not every one. The data contain some 150,000 clones, 86% of them singletons. The source material was peripheral blood, sampled 28 days after the second AZD1222 dose. The receptors come from an adult who received the AZD1222 COVID-19 vaccine. Each CDR3 is given with its conserved first and last residue. The order of the fields is J gene, V gene, clone size, CDR3 length, D gene, CDR3 protein, CDR3 DNA. The D gene is left open where the match is weak. Clone size, where shown, is once, few, many, or a class for clones that have expanded.

J gene: TRBJ2-1
V gene: TRBV6-5
clone size: -
CDR3 length: 15
D gene: TRBD1
CDR3 protein: CASSPRGPYKDEQFF
CDR3 DNA: TGTGCCAGCAGCCCCAGGGGGCCATATAAGGATGAGCAGTTCTTC

J gene: TRBJ2-1
V gene: TRBV3-1/TRBV3-2
clone size: -
CDR3 length: 14
D gene: -
CDR3 protein: CASSQGLAYNEQFF
CDR3 DNA: TGTGCCAGCAGCCAGGGCCTGGCCTACAATGAGCAGTTCTTC

J gene: TRBJ1-1
V gene: TRBV18
clone size: -
CDR3 length: 14
D gene: -
CDR3 protein: CASSPGLANTEAFF
CDR3 DNA: TGTGCCAGCTCACCGGGGCTGGCGAACACTGAAGCTTTCTTT

J gene: TRBJ2-7
V gene: TRBV6-1
clone size: -
CDR3 length: 12
D gene: -
CDR3 protein: CASSEYRAGQYF
CDR3 DNA: TGTGCCAGCAGTGAATACAGGGCAGGGCAGTACTTC

J gene: TRBJ2-5
V gene: TRBV12-3/TRBV12-4
clone size: -
CDR3 length: 11
D gene: -
CDR3 protein: CASSPGETQYF
CDR3 DNA: TGTGCCAGCAGCCCGGGGGAGACCCAGTACTTC

J gene: TRBJ2-1
V gene: TRBV18
clone size: -
CDR3 length: 16
D gene: TRBD1
CDR3 protein: CASLQTNRGYYNEQFF
CDR3 DNA: TGTGCCAGCTTACAAACGAACAGGGGGTACTACAATGAGCAGTTCTTC

J gene: TRBJ2-3
V gene: TRBV7-8
clone size: -
CDR3 length: 14
D gene: -
CDR3 protein: CASSSLTYTDTQYF
CDR3 DNA: TGTGCCAGCAGCTCCTTAACGTACACAGATACGCAGTATTTT

J gene: TRBJ2-5
V gene: TRBV5-6
clone size: once
CDR3 length: 12
D gene: -
CDR3 protein: CASSSLVETQYF
CDR3 DNA: TGTGCCAGCAGTTCCTTGGTGGAGACCCAGTACTTC

J gene: TRBJ1-1
V gene: TRBV20-1
clone size: -
CDR3 length: 11
D gene: -
CDR3 protein: CSVLIRGLAFF
CDR3 DNA: TGCAGTGTACTGATTCGCGGGTTAGCTTTCTTT

J gene: TRBJ1-2
V gene: TRBV15
clone size: -
CDR3 length: 14
D gene: -
CDR3 protein: CATSRNLDNYGYTF
CDR3 DNA: TGTGCCACCAGCAGAAATCTGGATAACTATGGCTACACCTTC

J gene: TRBJ1-1
V gene: TRBV28
clone size: -
CDR3 length: 14
D gene: -
CDR3 protein: CASSLLHSPLIAFF
CDR3 DNA: TGTGCCAGCAGTTTACTCCACAGCCCGCTTATCGCTTTCTTT

J gene: TRBJ2-4
V gene: TRBV4-1
clone size: -
CDR3 length: 20
D gene: TRBD2
CDR3 protein: CASSQGRVERGAEAKNIQYF
CDR3 DNA: TGCGCCAGCAGCCAAGGAAGGGTGGAGCGGGGGGCCGAAGCCAAAAACATTCAGTACTTC

J gene: TRBJ2-5
V gene: TRBV10-3
clone size: once
CDR3 length: 14
D gene: -
CDR3 protein: CAIRDPGAQETQYF
CDR3 DNA: TGTGCCATCAGGGACCCAGGGGCCCAAGAGACCCAGTACTTC

J gene: TRBJ1-1
V gene: TRBV19
clone size: -
CDR3 length: 13
D gene: TRBD1
CDR3 protein: CASSRDRETEAFF
CDR3 DNA: TGTGCCAGTAGTAGAGACAGGGAGACTGAAGCTTTCTTT

J gene: TRBJ2-1
V gene: TRBV5-1
clone size: -
CDR3 length: 14
D gene: -
CDR3 protein: CASSLGQAYNEQFF
CDR3 DNA: TGCGCCAGCAGCTTGGGACAGGCATACAATGAGCAGTTCTTC

J gene: TRBJ2-7
V gene: TRBV4-1
clone size: few
CDR3 length: 15
D gene: -
CDR3 protein: CASSQDWGLSYEQYF
CDR3 DNA: TGCGCCAGCAGCCAAGATTGGGGACTTTCCTACGAGCAGTACTTC

J gene: TRBJ1-2
V gene: TRBV2
clone size: -
CDR3 length: 16
D gene: -
CDR3 protein: CASSLSGHQLNYGYTF
CDR3 DNA: TGTGCCAGCAGTCTTTCGGGACATCAACTTAACTATGGCTACACCTTC

J gene: TRBJ2-7
V gene: TRBV5-4
clone size: once
CDR3 length: 15
D gene: TRBD1
CDR3 protein: CASSPIGTGTYEQYF
CDR3 DNA: TGTGCCAGCAGCCCTATCGGGACAGGGACCTACGAGCAGTACTTC

J gene: TRBJ1-3
V gene: TRBV9
clone size: -
CDR3 length: 13
D gene: -
CDR3 protein: CASSETSGNTIYF
CDR3 DNA: TGTGCCAGCAGTGAGACCTCTGGAAACACCATATATTTT

J gene: TRBJ2-5
V gene: TRBV9
clone size: -
CDR3 length: 16
D gene: TRBD2
CDR3 protein: CASSVAPGLGGETQYF
CDR3 DNA: TGTGCCAGCAGCGTAGCTCCGGGACTAGGGGGAGAGACCCAGTACTTC

J gene: TRBJ2-7
V gene: TRBV9
clone size: -
CDR3 length: 14
D gene: -
CDR3 protein: CASSADSWPPEQYF
CDR3 DNA: TGTGCCAGCAGCGCAGACTCATGGCCCCCCGAGCAGTACTTC

J gene: TRBJ1-4
V gene: TRBV29-1
clone size: -
CDR3 length: 14
D gene: -
CDR3 protein: CSVGEGTTNEKLFF
CDR3 DNA: TGCAGCGTTGGCGAGGGGACGACTAATGAAAAACTGTTTTTT

J gene: TRBJ2-1
V gene: TRBV5-1
clone size: -
CDR3 length: 16
D gene: TRBD2
CDR3 protein: CASSSRLSGGANEQFF
CDR3 DNA: TGCGCCAGCAGCTCCCGACTAAGCGGGGGGGCCAATGAGCAGTTCTTC

J gene: TRBJ1-1
V gene: TRBV7-9
clone size: -
CDR3 length: 14
D gene: -
CDR3 protein: CASSLVGRQTEAFF
CDR3 DNA: TGTGCCAGCAGCTTAGTGGGTCGACAGACTGAAGCTTTCTTT

J gene: TRBJ2-5
V gene: TRBV19
clone size: -
CDR3 length: 14
D gene: -
CDR3 protein: CASSIPGPRETQYF
CDR3 DNA: TGTGCCAGTAGTATCCCTGGACCGCGAGAGACCCAGTACTTC

J gene: TRBJ2-7
V gene: TRBV15
clone size: -
CDR3 length: 13
D gene: -
CDR3 protein: CATSGDSPYEQYF
CDR3 DNA: TGTGCCACCAGCGGAGACAGCCCCTACGAGCAGTACTTC

J gene: TRBJ2-3
V gene: TRBV25-1
clone size: -
CDR3 length: 15
D gene: TRBD2
CDR3 protein: CASSALAGVVGAQYF
CDR3 DNA: TGTGCCAGCAGTGCACTAGCGGGAGTGGTCGGGGCGCAGTATTTT

J gene: TRBJ2-2
V gene: TRBV5-1
clone size: once
CDR3 length: 16
D gene: -
CDR3 protein: CASSLGVSTNTGELFF
CDR3 DNA: TGCGCCAGCAGCTTGGGGGTCAGTACGAACACCGGGGAGCTGTTTTTT

J gene: TRBJ1-4
V gene: TRBV5-1
clone size: -
CDR3 length: 14
D gene: -
CDR3 protein: CASSGQGTNEKLFF
CDR3 DNA: TGCGCCAGCAGCGGGCAGGGTACTAATGAAAAACTGTTTTTT

J gene: TRBJ2-5
V gene: TRBV11-2
clone size: -
CDR3 length: 14
D gene: -
CDR3 protein: CASSLGGQQRTQYF
CDR3 DNA: TGTGCCAGCAGCTTAGGGGGGCAGCAACGGACCCAGTACTTC

J gene: TRBJ1-2
V gene: TRBV6-5
clone size: -
CDR3 length: 13
D gene: -
CDR3 protein: CASSYTRGYGYTF
CDR3 DNA: TGTGCCAGCAGTTACACTAGGGGCTATGGCTACACCTTC

J gene: TRBJ1-1
V gene: TRBV19
clone size: -
CDR3 length: 12
D gene: -
CDR3 protein: CASSIGWTEAFF
CDR3 DNA: TGTGCCAGTAGTATTGGGTGGACTGAAGCTTTCTTT

J gene: TRBJ2-5
V gene: TRBV19
clone size: -
CDR3 length: 13
D gene: -
CDR3 protein: CASSAGPWETQYF
CDR3 DNA: TGTGCCAGTTCGGCAGGGCCGTGGGAGACCCAGTACTTC

J gene: TRBJ2-7
V gene: TRBV6-5
clone size: once
CDR3 length: 14
D gene: TRBD1
CDR3 protein: CASSSLTGGYEQYF
CDR3 DNA: TGTGCCAGCAGTTCCCTCACAGGGGGCTACGAGCAGTACTTC

J gene: TRBJ1-3
V gene: TRBV14
clone size: few
CDR3 length: 14
D gene: -
CDR3 protein: CASSQAGSENTIYF
CDR3 DNA: TGTGCCAGCAGCCAAGCAGGGTCAGAAAACACCATATATTTT

J gene: TRBJ2-5
V gene: TRBV4-2
clone size: -
CDR3 length: 18
D gene: -
CDR3 protein: CASSHNTLTGFEEETQYF
CDR3 DNA: TGTGCCAGCAGCCACAACACTCTTACAGGCTTTGAGGAAGAGACCCAGTACTTC

J gene: TRBJ2-3
V gene: TRBV2
clone size: -
CDR3 length: 13
D gene: -
CDR3 protein: CASKGFYTDTQYF
CDR3 DNA: TGTGCCAGCAAGGGCTTTTACACAGATACGCAGTATTTT

J gene: TRBJ2-5
V gene: TRBV18
clone size: -
CDR3 length: 13
D gene: -
CDR3 protein: CASSPGAQETQYF
CDR3 DNA: TGTGCCAGCTCACCAGGAGCTCAAGAGACCCAGTACTTC

J gene: TRBJ2-1
V gene: TRBV6-5
clone size: once
CDR3 length: 10
D gene: -
CDR3 protein: CATPPPRRFF
CDR3 DNA: TGTGCCACCCCCCCGCCCAGGCGGTTCTTC

J gene: TRBJ2-7
V gene: TRBV9
clone size: -
CDR3 length: 15
D gene: TRBD1
CDR3 protein: CASSVATGVLYEQYF
CDR3 DNA: TGTGCCAGCAGCGTAGCGACAGGGGTTCTCTACGAGCAGTACTTC

J gene: TRBJ2-3
V gene: TRBV18
clone size: -
CDR3 length: 15
D gene: -
CDR3 protein: CASSPMMPPGDTQYF
CDR3 DNA: TGTGCCAGCTCACCAATGATGCCGCCCGGAGATACGCAGTATTTT

J gene: TRBJ1-5
V gene: TRBV13
clone size: -
CDR3 length: 13
D gene: -
CDR3 protein: CASSYTGLGAQHF
CDR3 DNA: TGTGCCAGCAGCTACACAGGACTTGGGGCCCAGCATTTT

J gene: TRBJ1-1
V gene: TRBV5-4
clone size: -
CDR3 length: 15
D gene: -
CDR3 protein: CASSPTTDSLTEAFF
CDR3 DNA: TGTGCCAGCAGCCCGACAACTGACAGCCTCACTGAAGCTTTCTTT

J gene: TRBJ2-7
V gene: TRBV5-6
clone size: -
CDR3 length: 13
D gene: -
CDR3 protein: CASSLLLGYEQYF
CDR3 DNA: TGTGCCAGCAGCTTGTTGTTGGGCTACGAGCAGTACTTC

J gene: TRBJ1-3
V gene: TRBV18
clone size: -
CDR3 length: 15
D gene: -
CDR3 protein: CASSPTDFSGNTIYF
CDR3 DNA: TGTGCCAGCTCACCAACTGACTTCTCTGGAAACACCATATATTTT

J gene: TRBJ2-1
V gene: TRBV19
clone size: few
CDR3 length: 17
D gene: -
CDR3 protein: CASSLGGPSSSYNEQFF
CDR3 DNA: TGTGCCAGTAGTCTCGGGGGGCCCTCAAGCTCCTACAATGAGCAGTTCTTC

J gene: TRBJ2-1
V gene: TRBV5-4
clone size: -
CDR3 length: 16
D gene: TRBD1
CDR3 protein: CASSLADRGRYNEQFF
CDR3 DNA: TGTGCCAGCAGCTTGGCCGACAGGGGGCGGTACAATGAGCAGTTCTTC

J gene: TRBJ2-1
V gene: TRBV7-2
clone size: -
CDR3 length: 15
D gene: -
CDR3 protein: CASSRGPAGYNEQFF
CDR3 DNA: TGTGCCAGCAGCCGCGGCCCAGCCGGCTACAATGAGCAGTTCTTC

J gene: TRBJ2-7
V gene: TRBV12-3/TRBV12-4
clone size: -
CDR3 length: 12
D gene: -
CDR3 protein: CASTPDNYEQYF
CDR3 DNA: TGTGCCAGCACGCCGGATAATTACGAGCAGTACTTC

J gene: TRBJ1-6
V gene: TRBV19
clone size: few
CDR3 length: 15
D gene: TRBD1
CDR3 protein: CASTNRQGGNSPLHF
CDR3 DNA: TGTGCCAGTACGAATCGACAGGGAGGAAATTCACCCCTCCACTTT

J gene: TRBJ1-1
V gene: TRBV5-1
clone size: -
CDR3 length: 14
D gene: -
CDR3 protein: CASTQERVGTEAFF
CDR3 DNA: TGCGCCAGCACCCAGGAGAGGGTAGGGACTGAAGCTTTCTTT

J gene: TRBJ1-5
V gene: TRBV18
clone size: -
CDR3 length: 15
D gene: -
CDR3 protein: CASSTNTGSYQPQHF
CDR3 DNA: TGTGCCAGCTCAACAAATACCGGGTCATATCAGCCCCAGCATTTT

J gene: TRBJ2-1
V gene: TRBV7-2
clone size: -
CDR3 length: 12
D gene: -
CDR3 protein: CASSQTHNEQFF
CDR3 DNA: TGTGCCAGCAGCCAAACGCACAATGAGCAGTTCTTC

J gene: TRBJ2-2
V gene: TRBV7-9
clone size: -
CDR3 length: 15
D gene: TRBD2
CDR3 protein: CASSLALAGAGELFF
CDR3 DNA: TGTGCCAGCAGCTTAGCTCTAGCGGGAGCCGGGGAGCTGTTTTTT

J gene: TRBJ2-7
V gene: TRBV6-2/TRBV6-3
clone size: -
CDR3 length: 16
D gene: TRBD2
CDR3 protein: CASSNFPTSLTYEQYF
CDR3 DNA: TGTGCCAGCAGTAACTTCCCGACTAGCTTAACCTACGAGCAGTACTTC

J gene: TRBJ1-4
V gene: TRBV6-6
clone size: -
CDR3 length: 14
D gene: -
CDR3 protein: CASSRASSNEKLFF
CDR3 DNA: TGTGCCAGCAGTCGTGCCAGCTCTAATGAAAAACTGTTTTTT

J gene: TRBJ1-1
V gene: TRBV18
clone size: -
CDR3 length: 14
D gene: -
CDR3 protein: CASSPGLMNTEAFF
CDR3 DNA: TGTGCCAGCTCGCCCGGATTGATGAACACTGAAGCTTTCTTT

J gene: TRBJ1-6
V gene: TRBV11-2
clone size: -
CDR3 length: 14
D gene: -
CDR3 protein: CASSLVGANSPLHF
CDR3 DNA: TGTGCCAGCAGCTTAGTAGGGGCCAATTCACCCCTCCACTTT

J gene: TRBJ2-5
V gene: TRBV5-4
clone size: -
CDR3 length: 16
D gene: TRBD2
CDR3 protein: CASSLDLAGVQETQYF
CDR3 DNA: TGTGCCAGCAGCTTGGATCTAGCGGGGGTCCAAGAGACCCAGTACTTC